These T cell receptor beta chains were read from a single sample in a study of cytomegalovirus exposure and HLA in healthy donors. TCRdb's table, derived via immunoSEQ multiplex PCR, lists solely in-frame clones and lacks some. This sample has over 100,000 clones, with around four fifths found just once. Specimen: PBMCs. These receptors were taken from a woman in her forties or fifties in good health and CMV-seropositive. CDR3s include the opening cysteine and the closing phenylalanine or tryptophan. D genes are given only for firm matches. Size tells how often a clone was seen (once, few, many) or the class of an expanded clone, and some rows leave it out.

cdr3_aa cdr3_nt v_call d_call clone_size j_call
CASSSFGAGGAYEQYF TGCGCCAGCAGTAGCTTCGGGGCGGGGGGAGCCTACGAGCAGTACTTC TRBV5-1 TRBD2 . TRBJ2-7
CASSIGQGGITDTQYF TGTGCCAGCAGCATAGGACAGGGTGGAATCACAGATACGCAGTATTTT TRBV5-4 TRBD1 . TRBJ2-3
CAWSLRLAGADTQYF TGTGCCTGGAGCCTCCGACTAGCGGGAGCAGATACGCAGTATTTT TRBV30 TRBD2 . TRBJ2-3
CASSPKGGYEQYF TGTGCCAGCAGCCCTAAGGGGGGGTACGAGCAGTACTTC TRBV7-9 . . TRBJ2-7
CASSLWGVYYGYTF TGTGCCAGCAGCTTGTGGGGGGTTTACTATGGCTACACCTTC TRBV5-6 . . TRBJ1-2
CASKWTGLDGQYF TGCGCCAGCAAATGGACAGGACTTGACGGGCAGTACTTC TRBV5-1 TRBD1 . TRBJ2-7
CASSHNSGTQETQYF TGCGCCAGCAGCCATAATAGCGGGACCCAAGAGACCCAGTACTTC TRBV4-1 TRBD2 few TRBJ2-5
CASSLGQEPRYEQYF TGTGCCAGCAGCTTGGGCCAGGAACCTCGTTACGAGCAGTACTTC TRBV5-6 . . TRBJ2-7
CASSLGGGAPYEQYF TGTGCCAGCAGCTTAGGCGGGGGGGCTCCCTACGAGCAGTACTTC TRBV7-2 TRBD2 . TRBJ2-7
CASRAASSYEQYF TGTGCCAGCAGGGCAGCGAGCTCCTACGAGCAGTACTTC TRBV28 . . TRBJ2-7
CAWSGIPGRNSPLHF TGTGCCTGGAGTGGGATACCGGGTCGGAATTCACCCCTCCACTTT TRBV30 . once TRBJ1-6
CATARGTGSSYNGQFF TGTGCCACCGCAAGGGGGACAGGGAGCTCCTACAATGGGCAGTTCTTC TRBV18 TRBD1 . TRBJ2-1
CASSSRTGGNAGQPQHF TGTGCCAGCAGCTCCAGGACAGGGGGGAATGCGGGTCAGCCCCAGCATTTT TRBV7-2 TRBD1 . TRBJ1-5
CASSLQETQYF TGTGCCAGCAGCCTCCAAGAGACCCAGTACTTC TRBV5-6 . . TRBJ2-5
CASSASSGGASVYNEQFF TGTGCCAGCAGCGCCTCTAGCGGGGGGGCCTCGGTCTACAATGAGCAGTTCTTC TRBV5-4 TRBD2 . TRBJ2-1
CASSLYGNSYEQYF TGTGCCAGCAGCTTGTACGGGAATAGCTACGAGCAGTACTTC TRBV5-5 . . TRBJ2-7
CASSFSSGTGSEQYF TGTGCCAGCAGCTTCTCTTCCGGGACAGGGAGCGAGCAGTACTTC TRBV7-2 TRBD1 . TRBJ2-7
CASSFSLAGTYEQYF TGTGCCAGCAGCTTCTCACTAGCGGGGACCTACGAGCAGTACTTC TRBV7-2 TRBD2 few TRBJ2-7
CASSSHRPGLAGGFTDTQYF TGCGCCAGCAGCTCCCACCGTCCGGGACTAGCGGGGGGATTCACAGATACGCAGTATTTT TRBV5-1 TRBD2 . TRBJ2-3
CASSQGVAGALVGETQYF TGCGCCAGCAGCCAGGGGGTAGCGGGGGCTCTGGTCGGAGAGACCCAGTACTTC TRBV4-1 TRBD2 . TRBJ2-5
CASSPTGAVFYEQYF TGTGCCAGCAGCCCGACAGGGGCGGTTTTCTACGAGCAGTACTTC TRBV9 TRBD1 few TRBJ2-7
CASSLTRDPDRGREQYF TGTGCCAGCTCACTCACGAGGGACCCGGACAGGGGGCGCGAGCAGTACTTC TRBV18 TRBD1 . TRBJ2-7
CASSVWGQGEQFF TGTGCCAGCAGTGTGTGGGGTCAGGGTGAGCAGTTCTTC TRBV2 . . TRBJ2-1
CASSLDTSGAQYF TGTGCCAGCAGCTTAGATACTAGCGGTGCGCAGTATTTT TRBV11-3 TRBD2 . TRBJ2-3
CASSPLPTAGGYTGELFF TGCGCCAGCAGCCCTTTGCCCACGGCGGGGGGGTACACCGGGGAGCTGTTTTTT TRBV5-1 TRBD2 few TRBJ2-2
CASSQGQGDTDTQYF TGCGCCAGCAGCCAAGGACAGGGTGACACAGATACGCAGTATTTT TRBV4-3 TRBD1 . TRBJ2-3
CASSTTSGTGYTDTQYF TGTGCCAGCAGCACGACCTCCGGGACTGGGTACACAGATACGCAGTATTTT TRBV7-2 . . TRBJ2-3
CASSEVWTGGRETQYF TGTGCCAGCAGTGAGGTTTGGACAGGCGGTAGAGAGACCCAGTACTTC TRBV6-1 TRBD1 . TRBJ2-5
CACLDRLNTEAFF TGTGCCTGCCTGGACAGACTGAACACTGAAGCTTTCTTT TRBV19 . . TRBJ1-1
CATSRGGQGGYEQYF TGTGCCACCAGCAGAGGGGGACAGGGAGGATACGAGCAGTACTTC TRBV15 TRBD1 once TRBJ2-7
CASNPGNRGYETQYF TGTGCCAGCAACCCGGGTAACAGGGGTTATGAGACCCAGTACTTC TRBV11-2 TRBD1 . TRBJ2-5
CASSPKGLAETYNEQFF TGTGCCAGCAGCCCCAAGGGACTAGCGGAGACCTACAATGAGCAGTTCTTC TRBV7-8 TRBD2 once TRBJ2-1
CASSLPGATSYNEQFF TGTGCCAGCAGTTTACCGGGAGCCACCTCCTACAATGAGCAGTTCTTC TRBV27 . once TRBJ2-1
CVSSPSGRAEQFF TGCGTCAGCAGCCCCAGCGGGAGGGCTGAGCAGTTCTTC TRBV5-1 TRBD2 . TRBJ2-1
CASSLGRFSMNTEAFF TGTGCCAGCAGCTTAGGCCGGTTCTCCATGAACACTGAAGCTTTCTTT TRBV7-8 . . TRBJ1-1
CSVQTGVSNQPQHF TGCAGCGTCCAAACAGGGGTTAGCAATCAGCCCCAGCATTTT TRBV29-1 TRBD1 . TRBJ1-5
CASSPEGDGYTF TGCGCCAGCAGCCCGGAGGGAGACGGCTACACCTTC TRBV5-1 . . TRBJ1-2
CASSLARQETQYF TGTGCCAGCAGCTTGGCTAGACAAGAGACCCAGTACTTC TRBV5-4 . . TRBJ2-5